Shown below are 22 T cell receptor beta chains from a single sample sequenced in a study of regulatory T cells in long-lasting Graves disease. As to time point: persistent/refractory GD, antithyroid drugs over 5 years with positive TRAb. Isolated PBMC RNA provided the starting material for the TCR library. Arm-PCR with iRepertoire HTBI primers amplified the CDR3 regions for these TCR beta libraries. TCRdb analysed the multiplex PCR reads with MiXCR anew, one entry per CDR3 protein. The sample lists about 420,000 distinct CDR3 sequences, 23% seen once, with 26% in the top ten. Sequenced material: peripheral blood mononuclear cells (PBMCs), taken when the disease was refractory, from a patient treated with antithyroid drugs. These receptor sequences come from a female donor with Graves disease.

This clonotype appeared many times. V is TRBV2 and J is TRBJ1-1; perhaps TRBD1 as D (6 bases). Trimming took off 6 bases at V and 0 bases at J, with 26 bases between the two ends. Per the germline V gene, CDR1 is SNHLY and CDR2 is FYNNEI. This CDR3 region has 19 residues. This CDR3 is CASRPRSGGLPSVNTEAFF. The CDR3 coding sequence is TGTGCCAGCAGGCCTCGGTCGGGGGGGCTTCCGTCGGTGAACACTGAAGCTTTCTTT.

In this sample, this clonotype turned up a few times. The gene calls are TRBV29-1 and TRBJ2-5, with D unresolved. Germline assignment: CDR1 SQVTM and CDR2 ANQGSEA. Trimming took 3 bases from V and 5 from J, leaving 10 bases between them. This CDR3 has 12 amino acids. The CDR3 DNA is TGCAGCGTTGAGTATTTACTGGAGACCCAGTACTTC. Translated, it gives CSVEYLLETQYF.

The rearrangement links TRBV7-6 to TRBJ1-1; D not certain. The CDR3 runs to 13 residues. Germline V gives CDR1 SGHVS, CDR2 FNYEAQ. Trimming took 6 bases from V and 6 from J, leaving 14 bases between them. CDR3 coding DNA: TGTGCCAGCAGGCAGCAACCTGGCGCTGAAGCTTTCTTT. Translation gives CASRQQPGAEAFF. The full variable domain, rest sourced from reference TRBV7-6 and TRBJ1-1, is GAGVSQSPRYKVTKRGQDVALRCDPISGHVSLYWYRQALGQGPEFLTYFNYEAQQDKSGLPNDRFSAERPEGSISTLTIQRTEQRDSAMYRCASRQQPGAEAFFGQGTRLTVV.

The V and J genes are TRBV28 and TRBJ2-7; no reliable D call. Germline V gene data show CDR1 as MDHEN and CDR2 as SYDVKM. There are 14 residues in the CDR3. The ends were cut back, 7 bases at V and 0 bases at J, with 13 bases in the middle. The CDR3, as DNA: TGTGCCAGCATCGCCAGCAGTTTCTCCTACGAGCAGTACTTC. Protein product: CASIASSFSYEQYF.

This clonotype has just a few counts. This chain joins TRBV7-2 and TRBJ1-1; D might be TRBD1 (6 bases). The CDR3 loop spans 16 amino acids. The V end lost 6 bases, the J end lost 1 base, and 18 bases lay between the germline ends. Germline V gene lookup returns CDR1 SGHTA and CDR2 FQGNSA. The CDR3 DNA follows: TGTGCCAGCAGTCATAAGTGGACAGAGCCGAACACTGAAGCTTTCTTT. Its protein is CASSHKWTEPNTEAFF.

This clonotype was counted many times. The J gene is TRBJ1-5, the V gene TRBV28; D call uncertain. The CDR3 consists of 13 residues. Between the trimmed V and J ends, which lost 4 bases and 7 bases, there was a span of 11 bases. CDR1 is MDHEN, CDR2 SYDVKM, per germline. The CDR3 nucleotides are TGTGCCAGCAGTTCCCCCGGCGGGCAGCCCCAGCATTTT. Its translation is CASSSPGGQPQHF.

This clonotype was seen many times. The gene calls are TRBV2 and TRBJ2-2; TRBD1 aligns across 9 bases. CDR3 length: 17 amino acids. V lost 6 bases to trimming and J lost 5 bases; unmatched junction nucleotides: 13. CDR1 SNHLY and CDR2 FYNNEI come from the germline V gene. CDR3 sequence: CASRNPGQGGLTGELFF. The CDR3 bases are TGTGCCAGCAGGAATCCGGGACAGGGTGGTTTAACCGGGGAGCTGTTTTTT.

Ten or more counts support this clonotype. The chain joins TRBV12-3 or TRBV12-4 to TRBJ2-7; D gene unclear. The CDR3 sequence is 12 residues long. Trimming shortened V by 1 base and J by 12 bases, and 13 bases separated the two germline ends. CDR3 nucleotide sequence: TGTGCCAGCAGTTTAGGCCAGGCCGATCCGTACTTC. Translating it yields CASSLGQADPYF.

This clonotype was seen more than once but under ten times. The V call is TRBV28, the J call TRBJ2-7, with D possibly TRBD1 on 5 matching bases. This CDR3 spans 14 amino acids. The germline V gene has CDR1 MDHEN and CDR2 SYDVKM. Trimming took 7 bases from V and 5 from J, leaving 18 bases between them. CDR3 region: CASKGQAIVHEQYF. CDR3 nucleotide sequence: TGTGCCAGCAAGGGGCAGGCCATTGTCCACGAGCAGTACTTC.

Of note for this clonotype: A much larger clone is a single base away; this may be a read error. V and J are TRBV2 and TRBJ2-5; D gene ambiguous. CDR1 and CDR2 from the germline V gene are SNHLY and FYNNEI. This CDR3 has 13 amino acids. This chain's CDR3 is CASRPRFAENQYF. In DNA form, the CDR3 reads TGTGCCAGCAGACCCAGGTTTGCGGAGAACCAGTACTTC.

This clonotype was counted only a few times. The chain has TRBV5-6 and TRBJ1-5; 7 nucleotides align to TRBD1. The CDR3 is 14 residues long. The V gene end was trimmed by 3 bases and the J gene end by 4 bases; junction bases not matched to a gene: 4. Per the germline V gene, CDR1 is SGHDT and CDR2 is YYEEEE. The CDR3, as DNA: TGTGCCAGCAGCTCACAGGGGTTTAATCAGCCCCAGCATTTT. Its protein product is CASSSQGFNQPQHF.

The CDR3 is CAWSVGRRGNTGELFF. CDR3 bases: TGTGCCTGGAGTGTCGGGCGGAGGGGGAACACCGGGGAGCTGTTTTTT. The chain uses TRBV30 and TRBJ2-2; D may be TRBD2 (6 bases). This CDR3 region has 16 residues. Trimming pared 0 bases from V and 1 base from J, leaving 12 bases between. Per the germline V gene, CDR1 is GTSNPN and CDR2 is SVGIG (reference sequence).

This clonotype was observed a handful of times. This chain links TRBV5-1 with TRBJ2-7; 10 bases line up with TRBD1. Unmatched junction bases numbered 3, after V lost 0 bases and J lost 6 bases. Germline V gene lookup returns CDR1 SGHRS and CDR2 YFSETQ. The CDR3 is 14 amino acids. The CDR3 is CASSLGDRGGEQYF. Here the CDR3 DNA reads TGCGCCAGCAGCTTGGGGGACAGGGGTGGCGAGCAGTACTTC.

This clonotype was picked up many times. The CDR3 sequence: CASSLGQEQNQPQHF. The CDR3 region has the DNA TGTGCCAGCAGCCTCGGACAGGAGCAGAATCAGCCCCAGCATTTT. This chain connects TRBV2 to TRBJ1-5; 7 bases match TRBD1. CDR3 size: 15 residues. The junction had 9 bases not matched to a gene; V was cut back by 6 bases and J by 4 bases. The V gene's germline CDR1 is SNHLY and CDR2 FYNNEI.

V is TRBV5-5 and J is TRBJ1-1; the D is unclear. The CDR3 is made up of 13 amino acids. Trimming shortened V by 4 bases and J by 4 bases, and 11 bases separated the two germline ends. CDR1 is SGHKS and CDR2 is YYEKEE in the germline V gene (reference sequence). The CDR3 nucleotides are TGTGCCAGCAGCCTGGAAAGGGTCACTGAAGCTTTCTTT. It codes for CASSLERVTEAFF.

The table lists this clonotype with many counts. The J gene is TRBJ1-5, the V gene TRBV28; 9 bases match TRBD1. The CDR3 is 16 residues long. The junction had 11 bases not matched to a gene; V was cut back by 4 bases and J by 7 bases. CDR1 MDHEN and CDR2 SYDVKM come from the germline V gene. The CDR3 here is CASSWITGTGKQPQHF. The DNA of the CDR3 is TGTGCCAGCAGTTGGATCACCGGGACAGGGAAACAGCCCCAGCATTTT.

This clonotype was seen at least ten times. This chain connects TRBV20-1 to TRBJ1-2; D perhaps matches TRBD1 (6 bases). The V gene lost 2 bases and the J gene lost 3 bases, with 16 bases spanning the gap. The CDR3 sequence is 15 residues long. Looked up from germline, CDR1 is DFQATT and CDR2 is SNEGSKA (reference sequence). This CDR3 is CSARNDRLEDYGYTF. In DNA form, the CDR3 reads TGCAGTGCTAGAAACGACAGGCTGGAGGACTATGGCTACACCTTC.

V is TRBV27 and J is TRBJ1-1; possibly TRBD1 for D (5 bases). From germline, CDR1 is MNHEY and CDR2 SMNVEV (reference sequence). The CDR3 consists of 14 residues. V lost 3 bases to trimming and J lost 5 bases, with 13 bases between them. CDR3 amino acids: CASSFARVGTEAFF. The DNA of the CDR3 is TGTGCCAGCAGTTTTGCCAGGGTTGGAACTGAAGCTTTCTTT.

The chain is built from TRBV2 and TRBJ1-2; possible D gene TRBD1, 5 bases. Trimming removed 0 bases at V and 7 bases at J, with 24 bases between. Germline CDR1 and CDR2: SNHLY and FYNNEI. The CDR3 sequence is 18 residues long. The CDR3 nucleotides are TGTGCCAGCAGTGAAGCGCTTCAGGGTTTCCGGGGCCCAACTGGCTACACCTTC. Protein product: CASSEALQGFRGPTGYTF.

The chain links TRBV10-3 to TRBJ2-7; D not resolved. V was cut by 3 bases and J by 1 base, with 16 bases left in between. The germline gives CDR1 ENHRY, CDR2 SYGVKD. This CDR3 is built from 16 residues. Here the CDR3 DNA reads TGTGCCATCAGTGATGGAAAGGCTCCTCTTTCCTACGAGCAGTACTTC. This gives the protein CAISDGKAPLSYEQYF.

The CDR3 DNA follows: TGTGCCAGCTCACCTGGTGGGGGAAGAAACACCGGGGAGCTGTTTTTT. Translated, it gives CASSPGGGRNTGELFF. The V and J genes are TRBV18 and TRBJ2-2, with D possibly called TRBD1 or TRBD2 (5 bases each). Trimming stripped 3 bases from V and 2 bases from J, with 13 bases between. This CDR3 is built from 16 residues. Germline V gene sequence: CDR1 KGHSH, CDR2 LQKENI.

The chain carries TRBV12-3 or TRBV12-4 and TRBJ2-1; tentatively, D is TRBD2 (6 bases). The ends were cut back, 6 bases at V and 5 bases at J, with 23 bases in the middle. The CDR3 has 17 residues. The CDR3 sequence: CASSPGSTSTTNNEQFF. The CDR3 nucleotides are TGTGCCAGCAGCCCTGGCTCTACTAGCACAACTAACAATGAGCAGTTCTTC.